This is a list of T cell receptor beta chains from one sample in a study of human T cells and chemical hapten exposure. TCRdb redid the calling of the RACE reads with MiXCR, one entry per CDR3 protein. The sample consists of 250,000 or so distinct CDR3 sequences, around 7.7% of them appearing once. The sample in question was whole blood, obtained in connection with sensitization to the hapten diphenylcyclopropenone (DPC). These receptors all stem from a man aged 18 to 29 with alopecia areata. Some clones in this sample may be carry-over from other donors' samples. CDR3s include the opening cysteine and the closing phenylalanine or tryptophan. Fields, in order: J gene, D gene, V gene, clone size, CDR3 protein, CDR3 DNA. A D gene is named only where the DNA matches it firmly. For some rows the clone size is stated as once, few or many, or as a class when expanded; others skip it.

TRBJ1-1 TRBD1 TRBV7-3 - CASSSQRTGPTEAFF TGTGCCAGCAGCTCACAACGGACAGGGCCCACTGAAGCTTTCTTT
TRBJ2-3 TRBD2 TRBV11-2 - CASRSQAGGFSTDTQYF TGTGCCAGCAGGTCACAAGCGGGGGGTTTTAGCACAGATACGCAGTATTTT
TRBJ1-5 - TRBV9 - CASSSFGNDQPQHF TGTGCCAGCAGCTCGTTCGGGAACGATCAGCCCCAGCATTTT
TRBJ1-4 - TRBV19 many CASSFSGAGEKLFF TGTGCCAGTAGCTTCTCGGGTGCCGGCGAAAAACTGTTTTTT
TRBJ1-6 - TRBV3-1 many CASSQSNGNSPLHF TGTGCCAGCAGCCAATCCAACGGAAATTCACCCCTCCACTTT
TRBJ2-1 - TRBV7-3 - CASSQGSHEQFF TGTGCCAGCAGTCAGGGTAGCCATGAGCAGTTCTTC
TRBJ2-7 TRBD1 TRBV20-1 few CSARAGQGGYEQYF TGCAGTGCTAGAGCTGGACAGGGTGGCTACGAGCAGTACTTC
TRBJ2-1 TRBD2 TRBV7-9 few CASSSGTSGAYNEQFF TGTGCCAGCAGCTCCGGGACTAGCGGGGCTTACAATGAGCAGTTCTTC
TRBJ2-3 - TRBV5-1 many CASSLPLGGDTQYF TGCGCCAGCAGCTTGCCTCTTGGGGGAGATACGCAGTATTTT
TRBJ1-1 - TRBV4-1 few CASRQDAGFPEAFF TGCGCCAGCAGACAAGATGCAGGGTTCCCTGAAGCTTTCTTT
TRBJ1-1 - TRBV7-9 few CASSENPGTEAFF TGTGCCAGCAGCGAGAATCCCGGCACTGAAGCTTTCTTT
TRBJ1-2 - TRBV12-3/TRBV12-4 - CASSPGPSNYGYTF TGTGCCAGCAGTCCCGGACCCTCTAACTATGGCTACACCTTC
TRBJ2-3 - TRBV6-5 many CASSYSPGRGADTQYF TGTGCCAGCAGTTACTCTCCGGGGAGGGGGGCAGATACGCAGTATTTT
TRBJ2-7 - TRBV28 many CASTPPGDGFSYEQYF TGTGCCAGCACCCCTCCGGGGGACGGATTCTCCTACGAGCAGTACTTC
TRBJ1-5 - TRBV27 - CASRGGGPYQPQHF TGTGCCAGCAGAGGGGGGGGCCCCTATCAGCCCCAGCATTTT
TRBJ2-5 TRBD2 TRBV12-3/TRBV12-4 few CASSLIFSTSGVLETQYF TGTGCCAGCAGTTTGATTTTTTCGACTAGCGGGGTTTTGGAGACCCAGTACTTC
TRBJ1-1 - TRBV7-9 - CASRPSVQGISDTEAFF TGTGCCAGCAGGCCTAGCGTCCAGGGGATATCGGACACTGAAGCTTTCTTT
TRBJ2-1 - TRBV4-1 - CASSRNPVSSYNEQFF TGCGCCAGCAGCCGTAACCCAGTCAGCTCCTACAATGAGCAGTTCTTC
TRBJ1-5 - TRBV5-6 - CASSLHSYSNQPQHF TGTGCCAGCAGCTTGCACAGTTATAGCAATCAGCCCCAGCATTTT
TRBJ2-3 TRBD2 TRBV7-3 many CASSWGLGLARLHTDTQYF TGTGCCAGCAGCTGGGGATTGGGACTAGCTCGACTCCACACAGATACGCAGTATTTT
TRBJ2-7 TRBD1 TRBV5-1 - CASSSGQGLVASYEQYF TGCGCCAGCAGCTCCGGACAGGGCTTGGTAGCCTCCTACGAGCAGTACTTC
TRBJ2-6 - TRBV21-1 few CASSTAGRTPEPSGANVLTF TGTGCCAGCAGTACCGCGGGGAGAACACCCGAACCCTCTGGGGCCAACGTCCTGACTTTC
TRBJ1-1 TRBD1 TRBV6-1 - CASGTGVGTEAFF TGTGCCAGCGGGACAGGGGTGGGGACTGAAGCTTTCTTT
TRBJ2-7 - TRBV3-1 - CASSLSKGLSYEQYF TGTGCCAGCAGCCTAAGCAAGGGACTTTCCTACGAGCAGTACTTC
TRBJ2-6 - TRBV7-8 few CASKEGFSAGANVLTF TGTGCCAGCAAAGAGGGGTTTAGCGCTGGGGCCAACGTCCTGACTTTC
TRBJ1-6 - TRBV25-1 - CASSDGGRGLNSPLHF TGTGCCAGCAGTGATGGGGGCCGAGGGCTTAATTCACCCCTCCACTTT
TRBJ1-5 - TRBV3-1 few CASSQGHFSNQPQHF TGTGCCAGCAGCCAAGGGCATTTTAGCAATCAGCCCCAGCATTTT
TRBJ2-3 TRBD1 TRBV6-2/TRBV6-3 - CASSYQRTGTSTDTQYF TGTGCCAGCAGTTACCAAAGGACAGGGACTAGCACAGATACGCAGTATTTT
TRBJ1-2 - TRBV7-9 - CASSLQGGYGYAF TGTGCCAGCAGCTTACAGGGAGGCTATGGCTACGCCTTC